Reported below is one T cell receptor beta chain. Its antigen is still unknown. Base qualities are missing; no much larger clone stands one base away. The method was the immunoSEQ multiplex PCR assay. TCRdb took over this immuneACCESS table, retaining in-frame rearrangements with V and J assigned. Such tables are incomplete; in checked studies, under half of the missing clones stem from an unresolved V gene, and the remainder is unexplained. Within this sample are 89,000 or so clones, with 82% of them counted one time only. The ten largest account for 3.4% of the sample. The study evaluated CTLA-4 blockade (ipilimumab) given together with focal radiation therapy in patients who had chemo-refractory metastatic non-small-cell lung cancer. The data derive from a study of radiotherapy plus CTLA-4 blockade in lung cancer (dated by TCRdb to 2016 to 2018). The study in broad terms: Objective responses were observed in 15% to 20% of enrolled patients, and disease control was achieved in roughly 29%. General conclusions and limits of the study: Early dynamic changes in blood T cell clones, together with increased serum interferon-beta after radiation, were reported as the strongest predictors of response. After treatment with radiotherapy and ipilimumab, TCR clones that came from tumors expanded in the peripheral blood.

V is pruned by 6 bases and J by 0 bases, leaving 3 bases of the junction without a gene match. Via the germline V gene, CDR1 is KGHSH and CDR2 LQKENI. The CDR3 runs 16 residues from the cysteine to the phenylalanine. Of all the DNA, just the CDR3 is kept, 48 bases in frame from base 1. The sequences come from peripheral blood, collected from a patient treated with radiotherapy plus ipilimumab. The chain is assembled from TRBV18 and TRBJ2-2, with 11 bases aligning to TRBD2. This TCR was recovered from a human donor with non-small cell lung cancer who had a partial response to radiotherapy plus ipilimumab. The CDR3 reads CASSPGLAANTGELFF. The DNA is TGTGCCAGCTCGCCGGGACTAGCGGCGAACACCGGGGAGCTGTTTTTT. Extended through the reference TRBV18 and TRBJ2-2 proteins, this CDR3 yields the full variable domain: NAGVMQNPRHLVRRRGQEARLRCSPMKGHSHVYWYRQLPEEGLKFMVYLQKENIIDESGMPKERFSAEFPKEGPSILRIQQVVRGDSAAYFCASSPGLAANTGELFFGEGSRLTVL.